This T cell receptor (beta chain) was profiled in a study of cytomegalovirus exposure and HLA in healthy donors (dated 2017 in TCRdb). Regarding the complete study: An earlier analysis of approximately 600 of the donors reported roughly 300 Gb of sequence data and some 120 million unique TCR beta sequences from about 200 million T cells. Approximately 310 gigabases of sequencing data and 75 million to 85 million unique TCR sequences made up an early release that covered 500 to 700 HLA-typed donors. Among the approximately 420 genotyped donors, 81% belonged to the genetic ancestry cluster associated with self-reported Caucasian donors. The study aimed to test whether cataloging public T cell receptors could reveal signatures of past pathogen exposure. The T cell repertoires of under 700 subjects were profiled by immunosequencing and related to cytomegalovirus serostatus. Along with the roughly 670-subject first cohort, a separate validation cohort of 120 different subjects was used. To predict cytomegalovirus infection status, the study combined high-throughput TCR immunosequencing, statistical association of individual TCRs with disease status, and machine learning. A later analysis re-examined previously published TCR beta repertoires from hundreds of donors and added high-resolution HLA genotyping to investigate patterns of TCR occurrence. Rather than using new phenotypic data, the later analysis identified candidate immune exposures from TCR beta sequences and from how often those sequences occurred across donors. An earlier analysis of 587 of the donors applied high-throughput TCR beta sequencing to assess whether each TCR beta V gene segment acted as functional or pseudogenic. Donor age, sex, ethnicity and CMV serostatus were compiled alongside the repertoire data. In a later genetic analysis, genome-wide SNP genotypes for about 65% of the roughly 700 donors were used, and that subset was treated as a discovery cohort. All discovery cohort repertoires had been generated on a single sequencing platform. Class I and class II HLA loci were covered by the typing at four-digit resolution. Typing coverage varied by locus: roughly 620-640 donors for A, B, C, DRB1 and DQB1; more than 500 for DQA1; over 600 for DPA1; 450 to 480 for DPB1. Several DR-DQ haplotypes were handled as single units for association and clustering because linkage in the cohort was strong. On average, 235,054 unique TCR beta nucleotide sequences were sequenced per donor among 398 genotyped donors of the cohort, with about 19% of those sequences being non-productive. Paper-wide results and their limitations: Because counts were too low, approximately 18 rarely observed V segments, including chromosome 9 orphons, were excluded from the earlier analysis of around 640 of the donors. In vitro tests confirmed that a few of the cytomegalovirus-associated TCR beta chains recognize cytomegalovirus antigens. According to a later analysis, parvovirus B19, influenza, CMV and Epstein-Barr virus appeared linked to several top co-occurrence clusters. In a later analysis, most CMV-associated TCR beta chains were found to appear HLA-restricted, with HLA associations seemingly driven largely by CMV exposure. Across donors, most TCR sequences were observed very rarely, whereas some public TCRs were present in many individuals. Linkage disequilibrium might explain the correlated functional status among segregating V segments, but an unknown experimental factor could not be excluded. A further reported finding was that TCR beta sequences accurately predicted the HLA-A and HLA-B alleles for most subjects in the first cohort. Broadly in line with IMGT annotations, most TCR beta V segments showed up in productive rearrangements about 90% or about 30% of the time in an earlier analysis of some 590 of the donors. A later genetic analysis associated a missense DCLRE1C variant with V-gene and J-gene trimming of TCR beta chains, and an independent cohort replicated the association. The authors suggested that the approach could potentially be extended to other disease states and immunological phenotypes. Immune exposure information for the cohort was limited to CMV serostatus. In a later genetic analysis, fewer N-insertions in productive TCRs were reported among donors in an Asian-associated ancestry cluster than the roughly 710-donor mean. Presence/absence analyses assumed roughly uniform sequencing depth across donors, an assumption that may not hold. The study gave a list of 150 to 200 TCR beta chains associated with cytomegalovirus. This cohort had only TCR beta chains sequenced, and the lack of alpha or paired-chain data limited which features could be detected. A later analysis associated approximately 17,000 TCR beta sequences with specific HLA alleles at a false discovery rate of 0.05. In a later analysis, TCR association rates were found to vary across HLA loci, with the most associated TCRs seen for DRB1 alleles and the fewest for HLA-C alleles. A cluster of highly shared sequence variants was judged likely to represent a technical artifact of the sequencing pipeline. Some IMGT-functional V segments, including TRBV6-2 and TRBV6-3, could not be told apart with the 87-base-pair reads, so those segments were excluded. Because HLA typing was unavailable for some donors at each locus, only the typed subset was used in association tests. Strong co-occurrence of HLA alleles, especially DR and DQ, made assigning TCR associations to individual alleles difficult. In both the original and validation cohorts, the classifier was reported to diagnose cytomegalovirus status with high specificity and sensitivity. A later analysis found that HLA-associated TCR beta chains were more clonally expanded and had lower generation probabilities than equally common non-associated chains.

The cohort was made up of approximately 670 healthy bone marrow donors. All cohort members were sampled while nominally healthy, although unrecorded immune exposures were likely present. The donor tested CMV seronegative, placing the donor among the 352 seronegative members of the cohort. A peripheral blood sample was collected from each donor, and TCR beta sequencing was performed on peripheral blood mononuclear cells. The Qiagen DNeasy Blood Extraction Kit was used to extract genomic DNA from the blood cell samples. About this clone itself: No antigen is known for it. Per-nucleotide qualities are absent, and no much larger clonotype sits a single base away.

Receptor libraries were prepared by the immunoSEQ multiplex PCR assay. The multiplex PCR relied on a mix of 60 forward primers for TCR Vbeta segments and 13 reverse primers for TCR Jbeta segments. The CDR3 region of rearranged TCR beta genes was amplified from genomic DNA with a multiplex PCR assay. The Illumina HiSeq System was used to sequence the amplified TCR beta libraries as 87-base-pair reads. The authors' analysis ran thus. Across the 670 or so repertoires, a later analysis counted around 80 million unique TCR beta chains, approximately 10 million of which were shared by at least two donors. A nearest-neighbor algorithm error-corrected the raw reads and collapsed the reads into unique sequences, merging closely related sequences to remove PCR and sequencing errors. CDR3 sequences were aligned to IMGT reference sequences to assign V, D and J gene segments. For a sequence to be retained, at least a six-nucleotide match to both a V gene segment and a J gene segment was required. A rearrangement counted as productive if the CDR3 had no stop codons and remained in frame with V and J, and every other rearrangement counted as non-productive. CDR3 was defined according to IMGT convention as the region running from the second conserved V-encoded cysteine to the conserved J-encoded phenylalanine. Sequences without an unambiguous match to a single V gene segment were excluded from the earlier analysis of several hundred of the donors. An earlier analysis of approximately 590 of the donors classified V segments as functional when productive rearrangements were above 56.7% and as segregating when the standard deviation between donors was above 5%. To diagnose cytomegalovirus status from the catalog of TCR beta chain sequences, a statistical classification framework was built. V and J gene assignment, in a later analysis, came from comparing TCR nucleotide sequences with IMGT/GENE-DB human TR gene sequences. The TCRdist pipeline was used in a later analysis to assign CDR3 sequences and most-parsimonious VDJ recombination scenarios. In a later analysis, every TCR beta chain was defined by the combination of its CDR3 amino acid sequence and its V-gene family, and reads without a unique V-gene family were dropped. As a way to deal with suspected cross-contamination and a sequencing artifact, a later analysis dropped roughly 600 nucleotide sequences that were highly shared and had low generation probability. For each public chain, a later analysis derived a clonal expansion index from normalized ranks of inferred template counts within each repertoire. In a later analysis, generation probabilities were computed using a VDJ recombination model fitted to out-of-frame rearrangements, and the results were checked against IGoR. Hypergeometric tests were used in a later analysis to score TCR-TCR, TCR-HLA and TCR-CMV co-occurrence, with a repertoire-size bias correction applied to the TCR pairs. In a later analysis, false discovery rates were estimated by permuting HLA or CMV assignments 20 times. In a later analysis, co-occurring TCRs were grouped using DBSCAN, with TCRdist sequence similarity added in when clustering inside HLA-allele-positive subsets. Co-occurrence clustering excluded repertoires with fewer than 30,000 or more than 120,000 public chains, plus five with anomalous nucleotide sharing. As stored in TCRdb, this immuneACCESS dataset retains in-frame rearrangements with V and J assigned. A fraction of the clones does not appear; measured against another copy, unresolved V genes explain less than half of the discrepancy, and the remainder lacks a known reason. V and J calls and clone size are those listed in that table; D and trimming were worked out from the DNA. The sample table holds around 200,000 clones, of which 83% were seen once. The ten largest account for 1.3% to 1.5% of the sample.

Trimmed from V: 5 bases; trimmed from J: 5 bases; junction bases lacking a gene match: 5. Looking up the germline V gene yields CDR1 SGHTA and CDR2 FQGNSA. The CDR3 contains 14 residues, cysteine and phenylalanine counted. The kept DNA is CDR3 alone, 42 bases in frame from the first base. Sequenced material: PBMCs. The V and J genes are TRBV7-2 and TRBJ2-5, with 10 middle bases fitting TRBD1. This receptor was obtained from a girl aged 5 to 17 in good health and CMV-seronegative. In nucleotide form, the sequence is TGTGCCAGCAGCGGGACAGGGGCGGGTGAGACCCAGTACTTC. It is translated as CASSGTGAGETQYF.